This T cell receptor (beta chain) derives from a study of blood T cell repertoires in COVID-19 (TCRdb year 2020). Study-level background: Collaborator samples came from the United States, Italy and Spain and covered acute and convalescent phases of COVID-19. The material from the prospective study consisted of cDNA or gDNA derived from T cells, B-cell-depleted T cells, or PBMCs. The dataset comprised deeply sampled blood TCRbeta repertoires from subjects exposed to, actively infected with, or recovered from COVID-19. The repertoires were released in a freely available public database meant as a resource for research on the immune response to SARS-CoV-2. Samples were obtained from the ongoing ImmuneRACE study (first 160 participants) and from 1,200 or so subjects provided by 6 global collaborators. Sample metadata almost always included a de-identified subject ID, COVID-19 status, age in years and sex. HLA class I and class II types, where available, came from metadata supplied by the sample provider rather than from assay-based typing. Study-wide conclusions, independent of this receptor: The quantity of clinical and demographic metadata differed by source and by participant and was supplied without curation.

Comment on this clone: Its antigen remains unidentified. No much larger clonotype is one base removed from it; base qualities were not supplied.

TCRbeta CDR3 regions were amplified from genomic DNA using the immunoSEQ Assay, a bias-controlled multiplex PCR. As for the original processing: The number of nucleated cells in each sample was estimated from the amplification of reference gene primers within the assay. Sequence reads were collapsed and filtered to measure the absolute abundance of every unique TCRbeta CDR3 rearrangement. Productive Simpson clonality was computed per sample as the square root of Simpson's diversity index over productive rearrangements. The source is immuneACCESS, and TCRdb retained only in-frame sequences with V and J called. Part of the clones is not carried over; for the studies checked, unresolved V genes explain less than half of this, and the remainder is unexplained. From that table come the V and J calls and clone size; the DNA was used to work out D and trimming. The sample records roughly 350,000 clones, about nine tenths of which are singletons. The ten largest clonotypes hold about 6% of the sample.

Measured from the cysteine to the phenylalanine, the CDR3 is 13 residues long. The retained sequence is limited to the CDR3, 39 bases, with the frame set at the first base. CDR1 and CDR2, looked up from the germline V gene (reference sequence), are LNHDA and SQIVND. Trimming removed 4 bases from V and 4 bases from J; the gene matches leave 3 bases unexplained. One collaborating source in Seattle enrolled patients while the patients were actively infected and followed the patients over time throughout the course of disease. Collaborating institutions collected whole blood in K2EDTA tubes following their own protocols. For TCRbeta analysis, collaborators shipped samples as frozen whole blood, isolated PBMCs, or DNA extracted from either of those sample types.

Material for sequencing was peripheral blood. This TCR was recovered from a woman between 45 and 65 years old with COVID-19, enrolled during active disease. Recombination connected TRBV19 to TRBJ1-2; 7 nucleotides in the junction match TRBD1. The nucleotide sequence reads TGTGCCAGTAGTAAAACAGGGGCCTATGGCTACACCTTC. Its protein product is CASSKTGAYGYTF.